This T cell receptor (beta chain) derives from a study of cytomegalovirus exposure and HLA in healthy donors. In regard to this clone: What it recognizes is unknown.

The PCR was carried out with 60 Vbeta primers and 13 Jbeta primers. Measured with immunoSEQ multiplex PCR; TCRdb has only the in-frame clones, and not every one. The data contain under 150,000 clones, about 80% of them singletons. Notes on the study in general: Links to common viral pathogens appeared, in a later analysis, for several of the most significant clusters.

Germline V CDR1 and CDR2: LNHDA, SQIVND (reference sequence). The CDR3 is 14 amino acids. V shed 6 bases and J shed 1 base, with 12 bases lying between them. The TCR originated in a man aged 18 to 35 in good health and CMV-seronegative. The chain links TRBV19 to TRBJ1-1; possibly TRBD1 for D (5 bases). Sequencing input: PBMCs. The CDR3 DNA follows: TGTGCCAGTAGGGACACGTTGGAGAACACTGAAGCTTTCTTT. Translation: CASRDTLENTEAFF.